Following are 22 T cell receptor beta chains from one sample sequenced in a study of cytomegalovirus exposure and HLA in healthy donors. PCR used 60 Vbeta primers and 13 Jbeta primers. Sequencing was performed with immunoSEQ multiplex PCR; in TCRdb, only in-frame clones are kept and a portion is missing. The sample comprises about 130,000 clones, 70% to 80% of which are singletons, and about 2.4% rests with the top ten. Source material: PBMCs. All receptors come from a woman in her sixties in good health and CMV-seropositive.

This chain connects TRBV29-1 to TRBJ2-7, with a weak D call TRBD1 (6 bases). Trimming removed 7 bases from V and 2 bases from J, with 12 bases in between. This CDR3 has 12 amino acids. Germline V CDR1 and CDR2: SQVTM, ANQGSEA. CDR3 sequence (DNA): TGCAGCGCCGGGACACCCCCCTACGAGCAGTACTTC. It codes for CSAGTPPYEQYF.

The chain is built from TRBV5-4 and TRBJ2-7; 8 bases map to TRBD2. CDR1 is SGHNT, CDR2 YYREEE, per germline (reference sequence). CDR3 size: 15 residues. The J segment lost 4 bases and the V segment lost 9 bases, leaving 15 bases of the junction unmatched. The CDR3 nucleotides are TGTGCCACATCAGGCGGGGGGAGCCTCGGGTACGAGCAGTACTTC. It encodes CATSGGGSLGYEQYF.

V and J are TRBV12-5 and TRBJ2-5, with D perhaps TRBD1 (5 bases). V lost 3 bases and J lost 11, with 13 bases in between. The CDR3 sequence is 12 residues long. The V gene's germline CDR1 is LGHNT and CDR2 FRNRAP. This chain's CDR3 is CASGFVPGHQYF. The CDR3 bases are TGTGCTAGTGGTTTCGTGCCCGGACATCAGTACTTC.

This clone has at least ten counts. The V gene is TRBV6-5, the J gene TRBJ1-5; unclear D gene. Trimming removed 5 bases from V and 5 bases from J, with 10 bases in between. Germline V gene lookup returns CDR1 MNHEY and CDR2 SVGAGI. The CDR3 consists of 13 residues. The CDR3 protein is CASSDNGDQPQHF. DNA for the CDR3: TGTGCCAGCAGTGACAACGGGGATCAGCCCCAGCATTTT.

The J gene is TRBJ1-1, the V gene TRBV6-1, with 10 bases aligning to TRBD1. Losses at the gene ends were 8 bases for V and 2 bases for J; bases not matched to a gene: 8. The CDR3 has 15 residues. The germline V gene encodes CDR1 MNHNS and CDR2 SASEGT. This CDR3 is CASRDRGVQNTEAFF. The CDR3 bases are TGTGCCAGCCGGGACAGGGGTGTTCAAAACACTGAAGCTTTCTTT.

V and J are TRBV6-5 and TRBJ1-1, with D perhaps matching TRBD1 (5 bases). V was shortened by 3 bases and J by 4 bases, with 15 bases between the two germline ends. This CDR3 comprises 15 residues. From germline, CDR1 is MNHEY and CDR2 SVGAGI. CDR3: CASSYSLDKSTEAFF. The CDR3 nucleotides read TGTGCCAGCAGTTATTCCCTGGACAAATCCACTGAAGCTTTCTTT.

This chain connects TRBV6-5 to TRBJ1-2, with D hard to call. The CDR3 runs to 14 residues. CDR1 is MNHEY and CDR2 is SVGAGI in the germline V gene. Trimming removed 8 bases at V and 8 bases at J, with 21 bases between. The DNA for the CDR3 is TGTGCCAGCTCTATAGGGCCGGGGAGGAACGGCTACACCTTC. It translates to CASSIGPGRNGYTF.

This sequence joins TRBV2 and TRBJ1-2; 8 nucleotides align to TRBD1. The germline V gene has CDR1 SNHLY and CDR2 FYNNEI. The CDR3 is 15 amino acids. The V and J ends lost 0 bases and 7 bases, in that order; junction bases with no gene match: 7. CDR3 DNA: TGTGCCAGCAGTGAAGCGCTTCAGGGGGCGGCTGGCTACACCTTC. Its translation: CASSEALQGAAGYTF.

Of note for this clone: Other DNA sequences in this specimen translate into the identical CDR3. This chain joins TRBV28 and TRBJ1-5, with 9 bases aligning to TRBD1. Per germline, CDR1 MDHEN and CDR2 SYDVKM. This CDR3 has 14 amino acids. V lost 10 bases and J lost 3; bases outside the gene matches: 7. The CDR3 sequence: CATAGQGYNQPQHF. The CDR3 nucleotides read TGTGCCACCGCGGGACAGGGTTACAATCAGCCCCAGCATTTT.

The chain carries TRBV27 and TRBJ1-6, with 7 bases fitting TRBD1. The CDR3 is made up of 15 amino acids. Trimming removed 6 bases from V and 6 bases from J; junction bases left unmatched: 8. Germline V gene sequence: CDR1 MNHEY, CDR2 SMNVEV (reference sequence). The CDR3 protein is CASSLDRVRNSPLHF. DNA for the CDR3: TGTGCCAGCAGCCTCGACAGGGTCCGTAATTCACCCCTCCACTTT.

This rearrangement joins TRBV4-2 to TRBJ2-7; 7 bases line up with TRBD1. V lost 4 bases and J lost 2; bases outside the gene matches: 8. CDR1 is LGHNA and CDR2 is YNFKEQ in the germline V gene. The CDR3 has 15 amino acids. This chain's CDR3 is CASSLRDSDAYEQYF. CDR3 nucleotides: TGTGCCAGCAGCCTTAGGGACAGCGACGCCTACGAGCAGTACTTC.

The CDR3 DNA is TGCAGCGGGGACAGGGGACTACACAATGAGCAGTTCTTC. Translation: CSGDRGLHNEQFF. V usage is TRBV29-1 and J usage is TRBJ2-1, with 10 bases matching TRBD1. In germline, CDR1 is SQVTM, CDR2 ANQGSEA. The CDR3 extends over 13 amino acids. The trim removed 7 bases at V and 5 bases at J, leaving 5 bases unmatched.

This chain connects TRBV4-1 to TRBJ1-1; perhaps TRBD1 as D (6 bases). This CDR3 is 18 amino acids long. CDR1 MGHRA and CDR2 YSYEKL come from the germline V gene. V shed 0 bases and J shed 2 bases, with 19 bases lying between them. CDR3 amino acids: CASSQDPLGGAGNTEAFF. CDR3 DNA sequence: TGCGCCAGCAGCCAAGACCCCCTGGGGGGGGCAGGAAACACTGAAGCTTTCTTT.

This clone was counted only a few times. The gene calls are TRBV6-5 and TRBJ2-5, with 10 bases identical to TRBD1. In germline, CDR1 is MNHEY, CDR2 SVGAGI. The CDR3 extends over 15 amino acids. With V trimmed by 4 bases and J by 5 bases, 7 bases remained unmatched. CDR3 sequence: CASSSRQGAWETQYF. In nucleotides, the CDR3 is TGTGCCAGCAGTTCCCGACAGGGGGCCTGGGAGACCCAGTACTTC.

The V gene is TRBV5-6, the J gene TRBJ2-1; the match to TRBD2 covers 8 bases. V gave up 5 bases and J gave up 5 bases; unmatched junction bases: 9. The CDR3 contains 15 residues. CDR1 is SGHDT and CDR2 is YYEEEE in the germline V gene. The CDR3 sequence is CASRLRTSRNNEQFF. The CDR3 coding sequence is TGTGCCAGCAGACTAAGGACTAGCCGGAACAATGAGCAGTTCTTC.

The chain carries TRBV19 and TRBJ1-1; TRBD1 might be the D (5 bases). The CDR3 has 16 amino acids. Germline CDR1 reads LNHDA; CDR2 reads SQIVND (reference sequence). Trimming cost V 2 bases and J 6 bases, with 19 bases left between them. Here the CDR3 reads CASSITGGAKGAEAFF. DNA of the CDR3: TGTGCCAGTAGTATAACGGGGGGAGCAAAGGGCGCTGAAGCTTTCTTT. Full variable domain (remainder filled in from reference TRBV19 and TRBJ1-1): DGGITQSPKYLFRKEGQNVTLSCEQNLNHDAMYWYRQDPGQGLRLIYYSQIVNDFQKGDIAEGYSVSREKKESFPLTVTSAQKNPTAFYLCASSITGGAKGAEAFFGQGTRLTVV.

This clone was detected only a few times. The chain recombines TRBV18 with TRBJ1-6; 11 nucleotides match TRBD1. The CDR3 runs to 17 residues. Per germline, CDR1 KGHSH and CDR2 LQKENI. Unmatched junction bases numbered 7, after V lost 3 bases and J lost 6 bases. CDR3 nucleotides: TGTGCCAGCTCACCCGGACAGGGGGCATTGGTTAATTCACCCCTCCACTTT. Translated, it gives CASSPGQGALVNSPLHF.

The chain couples TRBV19 to TRBJ1-2; TRBD1 aligns across 7 bases. The CDR3 totals 12 residues. Germline CDR1 LNHDA, CDR2 SQIVND (reference sequence). Losses at the gene ends were 7 bases for V and 8 bases for J; bases not matched to a gene: 7. As DNA, the CDR3 is TGTGCCAGTACTCAGACAGGGACCGGCTACACCTTC. Protein: CASTQTGTGYTF.

A few counts support this clone. The chain is built from TRBV9 and TRBJ1-2; D remains ambiguous. The CDR3 is 13 amino acids. The germline V gene encodes CDR1 SGDLS and CDR2 YYNGEE. V shed 0 bases and J shed 5 bases, with 8 bases lying between them. The CDR3 nucleotides are TGTGCCAGCAGCGTAGGGGAGAGATATGGCTACACCTTC. Translating it yields CASSVGERYGYTF.

This chain uses TRBV7-6 with TRBJ2-1, with 10 nucleotides matching TRBD2. V was clipped by 4 bases and J by 9 bases; unmatched bases: 6. The CDR3 is 14 amino acids. Germline loops: CDR1 SGHVS, CDR2 FNYEAQ. This CDR3 reads CASSSLTSGREQFF. CDR3 nucleotides: TGTGCCAGCAGCTCCCTGACTAGCGGGCGTGAGCAGTTCTTC. The full variable domain, with the rest looked up from reference TRBV7-6 and TRBJ2-1, is GAGVSQSPRYKVTKRGQDVALRCDPISGHVSLYWYRQALGQGPEFLTYFNYEAQQDKSGLPNDRFSAERPEGSISTLTIQRTEQRDSAMYRCASSSLTSGREQFFGPGTRLTVL.

This clone has more than one count but fewer than ten. The genes are TRBV19 and TRBJ1-1; D is uncertain. This CDR3 is 14 amino acids long. Germline V lookup: CDR1 LNHDA, CDR2 SQIVND (reference sequence). V lost 3 bases to trimming and J lost 4 bases, with 12 bases between them. This CDR3 is CASSIMSGGTEAFF. CDR3 bases: TGTGCCAGTAGTATTATGTCGGGAGGCACTGAAGCTTTCTTT.

V usage is TRBV18 and J usage is TRBJ1-4; 9 bases are shared with TRBD1. The CDR3 loop spans 20 amino acids. V lost 3 bases, J lost 1 base, and 15 bases stayed unmatched. CDR1 is KGHSH and CDR2 is LQKENI in the germline V gene. In DNA form, the CDR3 reads TGTGCCAGCTCACCTTGGCTCCCCACAGGGGGCGCAGGAACTAATGAAAAACTGTTTTTT. Encoded protein: CASSPWLPTGGAGTNEKLFF. The full variable domain, in which reference TRBV18 and TRBJ1-4 provide the parts outside the CDR3, is NAGVMQNPRHLVRRRGQEARLRCSPMKGHSHVYWYRQLPEEGLKFMVYLQKENIIDESGMPKERFSAEFPKEGPSILRIQQVVRGDSAAYFCASSPWLPTGGAGTNEKLFFGSGTQLSVL.